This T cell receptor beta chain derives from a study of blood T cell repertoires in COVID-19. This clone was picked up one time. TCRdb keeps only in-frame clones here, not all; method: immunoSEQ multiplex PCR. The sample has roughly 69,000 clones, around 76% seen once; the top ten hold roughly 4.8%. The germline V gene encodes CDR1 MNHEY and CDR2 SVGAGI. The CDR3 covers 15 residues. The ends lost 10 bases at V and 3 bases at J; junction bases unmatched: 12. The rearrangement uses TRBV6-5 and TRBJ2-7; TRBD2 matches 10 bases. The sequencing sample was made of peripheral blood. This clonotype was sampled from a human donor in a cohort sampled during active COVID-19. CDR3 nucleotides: TGTGCCACCCAGAGGGGAACTAGCGGGAACTACGAGCAGTACTTC. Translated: CATQRGTSGNYEQYF.